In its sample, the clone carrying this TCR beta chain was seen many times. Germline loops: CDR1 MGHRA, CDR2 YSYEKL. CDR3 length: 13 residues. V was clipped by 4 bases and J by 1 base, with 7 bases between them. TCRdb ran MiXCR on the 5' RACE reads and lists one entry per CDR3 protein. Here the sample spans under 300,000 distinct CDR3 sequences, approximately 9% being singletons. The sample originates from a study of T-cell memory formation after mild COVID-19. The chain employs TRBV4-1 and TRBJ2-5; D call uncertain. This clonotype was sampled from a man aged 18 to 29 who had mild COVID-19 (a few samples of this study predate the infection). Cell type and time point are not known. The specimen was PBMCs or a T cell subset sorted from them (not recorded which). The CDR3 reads CASSRPGQETQYF. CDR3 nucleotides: TGCGCCAGCAGCCGTCCAGGCCAAGAGACCCAGTACTTC.